This T cell receptor beta chain came from a study of patients and donors after allogeneic stem cell transplantation. Trimming cost V 5 bases and J 2 bases; bases outside gene matches: 2. CDR1 is DFQATT, CDR2 SNEGSKA, per germline (reference sequence). The CDR3 extends over 13 amino acids. TCRdb passed the RT-PCR reads through MiXCR, listing each CDR3 protein once. Of about 960,000 distinct CDR3 sequences in the sample, over 15% are singletons; the top ten hold 5% to 6.5%. What was sequenced was blood, either unsorted or a sorted T cell fraction (not recorded which). The rearrangement links TRBV20-1 to TRBJ2-2; 7 bases align to TRBD1. The TCR was taken from a human donor who was either an allogeneic HSCT recipient or a stem cell or donor lymphocyte infusion donor (not recorded which). It is not recorded whose cells these are; they may come from a transplant donor. The DNA for the CDR3 is TGCAGTGCTTGGACAGGAAACACCGGGGAGCTGTTTTTT. Protein: CSAWTGNTGELFF.